The clone carrying this TCR beta chain was recorded a few times. Its antigen is currently unknown. The data are from a study of CD8+ T cells in alopecia areata. General study points: Besides other cells, scalp samples also yield sequences of resident alphabeta T cells from normal skin.

After isolation, RNA underwent reverse transcription to generate cDNA as the sequencing template. Using immunoSEQ multiplex PCR, the repertoire was profiled, and TCRdb retains in-frame clones only, with some absent. The table lists around 30,000 clones, about three quarters of them singletons. Germline CDR1 and CDR2: SEHNR and FQNEAQ (reference sequence). This CDR3 is built from 15 residues. Between the trimmed V and J ends, which lost 6 bases and 7 bases, there was a span of 22 bases. The sequenced sample was NKG2D-low CD8+ T cells sorted from blood. This clonotype was sampled from a human donor with alopecia areata. V and J are TRBV7-9 and TRBJ2-7, with D maybe TRBD2 (5 bases). The CDR3 loop is CASRGDNALFWEQYF. The CDR3 DNA reads as TGTGCCAGCAGGGGAGACAATGCCCTGTTTTGGGAGCAGTACTTC.